The 13 T cell receptor beta chains below come from one sample, sequenced in a study of T cells in Graves' hyperthyroidism and ophthalmopathy. RNA transcripts provided the source from which TCR beta CDR3 regions were amplified. TCR CDR3 underwent first-round RT-PCR with the HTBI primer set. From the multiplex PCR reads, TCRdb called clonotypes with MiXCR, one entry per CDR3 protein. Of just over 550,000 distinct CDR3 sequences listed, about half are singletons. The sequenced material came from peripheral blood or thyroid tissue (not recorded which). Receptors originate from a woman younger than 30 with Graves' hyperthyroidism.

The chain employs TRBV20-1 and TRBJ2-7; TRBD2 matches at 9 bases. The V gene's germline CDR1 is DFQATT and CDR2 SNEGSKA (reference sequence). The CDR3 runs to 13 residues. Unmatched junction bases numbered 9, after V lost 8 bases and J lost 4 bases. The CDR3: CSRESSGRYEQYF. The CDR3 DNA follows: TGCAGTCGAGAATCAAGCGGGAGGTACGAGCAGTACTTC.

This clonotype came up many times. The J gene is TRBJ1-6, the V gene TRBV15; 8 positions match TRBD1. CDR1 LNHNV and CDR2 YYDKDF come from the germline V gene (reference sequence). V shed 2 bases and J 9 bases; nucleotides not matched to a gene: 12. The CDR3 length is 17 residues. CDR3: CATSRPLGGQVASPLHF. CDR3 sequence (DNA): TGTGCCACCAGCAGACCCCTCGGGGGACAGGTGGCTTCACCCCTCCACTTT.

This clonotype was seen many times. The rearrangement joins TRBV7-2 to TRBJ2-5; 7 positions agree with TRBD2. The CDR3 has 15 amino acids. From germline, CDR1 is SGHTA and CDR2 FQGNSA. Trimming at V came to 3 bases and at J to 2 bases, leaving 6 bases not matched to a gene. The CDR3 here is CASSLGPGGQETQYF. The CDR3 nucleotides are TGTGCCAGCAGCTTGGGCCCGGGGGGACAAGAGACCCAGTACTTC.

In this sample, this clonotype turned up a few times. The chain joins TRBV7-9 to TRBJ2-7, with 11 bases aligning to TRBD2. In germline, CDR1 is SEHNR, CDR2 FQNEAQ (reference sequence). The CDR3 length is 14 residues. V lost 5 bases, J lost 5 bases, and 5 bases stayed unmatched. The CDR3 is CASSPILAGDEQYF. The DNA of the CDR3 is TGTGCCAGCAGCCCCATACTAGCGGGGGACGAGCAGTACTTC.

The chain carries TRBV20-1 and TRBJ2-7; 10 nucleotides agree with TRBD2. Germline trimming cut 2 bases from V and 3 bases from J; bases unmatched to any gene: 4. Germline V gene lookup returns CDR1 DFQATT and CDR2 SNEGSKA (reference sequence). The CDR3 is 14 residues long. CDR3 loop: CSARPSGSLYEQYF. The CDR3 coding sequence is TGCAGTGCTAGACCTAGCGGGAGCCTCTACGAGCAGTACTTC.

The table lists this clonotype with many counts. The chain is built from TRBV6-5 and TRBJ1-5; the D gene is possibly TRBD1 (5 bases). CDR1 and CDR2 (germline): MNHEY, SVGAGI. The CDR3 sequence is 13 residues long. V was shortened by 4 bases and J by 7 bases, with 11 bases between the two germline ends. CDR3 sequence (DNA): TGTGCCAGCAGTTCGGTTTGGGGGCAGCCCCAGCATTTT. Encoded protein: CASSSVWGQPQHF.

V gene TRBV9 combines with J gene TRBJ1-2, with D perhaps matching TRBD1 (6 bases). Between the trimmed V and J ends, which lost 0 bases and 3 bases, there was a span of 15 bases. In germline, CDR1 is SGDLS, CDR2 YYNGEE. CDR3 length: 16 residues. CDR3 sequence reads: CASSVEFAGADYGYTF. DNA of the CDR3: TGTGCCAGCAGCGTAGAGTTTGCAGGGGCCGACTATGGCTACACCTTC.

This clonotype was recorded many times. The gene calls are TRBV25-1 and TRBJ1-1; TRBD1 matches at 9 bases. The CDR3 runs 17 residues. Losses at the gene ends were 8 bases for V and 0 bases for J; bases not matched to a gene: 13. In germline, CDR1 is MGHDK, CDR2 SYGVNS. This CDR3 reads CASARGTGGLMNTEAFF. As DNA, the CDR3 is TGTGCCAGCGCTAGGGGAACAGGGGGCCTTATGAACACTGAAGCTTTCTTT.

CDR3 nucleotides: TGTGCCAGCAGCTGGGGGGCACAAAACACTGAAGCTTTCTTT. As protein: CASSWGAQNTEAFF. The chain carries TRBV7-3 and TRBJ1-1; maybe TRBD1 (6 bases). Germline CDR1 is SGHTA and CDR2 is FQGTGA. With 4 bases removed from V and 2 bases from J, the gap between germline ends came to 11 bases. The CDR3 length is 14 residues.

Worth noting for this clonotype: Its ends do not fully match the called genes, so a read error is possible. The V call is TRBV10-3, the J call TRBJ2-2; 10 bases match TRBD2. Germline V gene data show CDR1 as ENHRY and CDR2 as SYGVKD. This CDR3 is built from 16 residues. The CDR3 DNA is TGTGCCATCAGAGACCTAGCGGGAGAGGGGACCGGGGAGCTGTCTTGG. Translating gives CAIRDLAGEGTGELSW.

There are a few counts of this clonotype. The chain carries TRBV2 and TRBJ2-3, with TRBD2 identical over 10 bases. V lost 6 bases, J lost 0 bases, and 6 bases stayed unmatched. This CDR3 comprises 16 residues. CDR1 and CDR2 (germline): SNHLY, FYNNEI. The CDR3 region has the DNA TGTGCCAGCAGATCCCCTAGCGGGAGAAGCACAGATACGCAGTATTTT. This codes for CASRSPSGRSTDTQYF. The variable domain in full, with the rest retrieved from reference TRBV2 and TRBJ2-3, is EPEVTQTPSHQVTQMGQEVILRCVPISNHLYFYWYRQILGQKVEFLVSFYNNEISEKSEIFDDQFSVERPDGSNFTLKIRSTKLEDSAMYFCASRSPSGRSTDTQYFGPGTRLTVL.

The genes are TRBV25-1 and TRBJ2-7; 7 bases align to TRBD1. Losses at the gene ends were 8 bases for V and 2 bases for J; bases not matched to a gene: 6. The CDR3 covers 13 residues. Germline loops: CDR1 MGHDK, CDR2 SYGVNS. CDR3 bases: TGTGCCAGCCGTAACGACAGGGCCTACGAGCAGTACTTC. The encoded protein is CASRNDRAYEQYF.

The chain carries TRBV12-3 or TRBV12-4 and TRBJ1-5; no clear D. V dropped 10 bases and J dropped 3 bases, with 13 bases sitting between them. The CDR3 sequence is 13 residues long. CDR3 sequence reads: CATAGDLNQPQHF. The DNA of the CDR3 is TGTGCCACCGCTGGCGATCTCAATCAGCCCCAGCATTTT.